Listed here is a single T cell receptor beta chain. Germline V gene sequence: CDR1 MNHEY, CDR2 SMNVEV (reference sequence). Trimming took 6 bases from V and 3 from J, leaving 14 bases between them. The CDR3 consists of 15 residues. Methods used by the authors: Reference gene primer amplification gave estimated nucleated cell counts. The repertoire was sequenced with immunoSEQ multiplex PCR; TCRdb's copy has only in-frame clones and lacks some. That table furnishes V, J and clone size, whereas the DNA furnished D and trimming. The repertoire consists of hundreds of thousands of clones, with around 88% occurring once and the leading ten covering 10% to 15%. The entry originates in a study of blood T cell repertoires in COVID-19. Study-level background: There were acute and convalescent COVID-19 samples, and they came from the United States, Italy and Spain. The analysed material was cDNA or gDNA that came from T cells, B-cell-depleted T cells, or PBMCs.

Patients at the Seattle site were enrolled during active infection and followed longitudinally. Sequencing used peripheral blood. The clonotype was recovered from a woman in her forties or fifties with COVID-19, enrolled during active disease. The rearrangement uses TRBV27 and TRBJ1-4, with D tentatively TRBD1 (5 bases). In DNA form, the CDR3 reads TGTGCCAGCAGCCGATTGACAGATCCTAATGAAAAACTGTTTTTT. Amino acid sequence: CASSRLTDPNEKLFF. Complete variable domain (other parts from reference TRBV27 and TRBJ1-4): EAQVTQNPRYLITVTGKKLTVTCSQNMNHEYMSWYRQDPGLGLRQIYYSMNVEVTDKGDVPEGYKVSRKEKRNFPLILESPSPNQTSLYFCASSRLTDPNEKLFFGSGTQLSVL.